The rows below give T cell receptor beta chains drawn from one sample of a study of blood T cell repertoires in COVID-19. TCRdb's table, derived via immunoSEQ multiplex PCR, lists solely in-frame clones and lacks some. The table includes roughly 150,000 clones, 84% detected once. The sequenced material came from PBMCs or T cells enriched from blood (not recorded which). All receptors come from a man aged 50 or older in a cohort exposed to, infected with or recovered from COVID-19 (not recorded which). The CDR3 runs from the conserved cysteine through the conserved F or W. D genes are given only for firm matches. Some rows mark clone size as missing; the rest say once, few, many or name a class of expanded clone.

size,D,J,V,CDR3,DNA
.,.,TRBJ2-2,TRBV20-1,CSASSRSTGELFF,TGCAGTGCTAGTAGTAGGAGCACCGGGGAGCTGTTTTTT
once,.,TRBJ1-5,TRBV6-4,CASSDSLQVNQPQHF,TGTGCCAGCAGTGACTCACTACAGGTTAATCAGCCCCAGCATTTT
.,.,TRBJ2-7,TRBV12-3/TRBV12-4,CASSPDRYEQYF,TGTGCCAGCAGTCCAGACAGGTACGAGCAGTACTTC
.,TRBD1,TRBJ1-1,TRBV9,CASSAKTGFGTEAFF,TGTGCCAGCAGCGCGAAGACAGGGTTTGGGACTGAAGCTTTCTTT
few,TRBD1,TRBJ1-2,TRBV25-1,CASSDLGTGDYGYTF,TGTGCCAGCAGTGACCTTGGGACAGGGGACTATGGCTACACCTTC
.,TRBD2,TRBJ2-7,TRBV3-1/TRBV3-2,CASSRPGLVPYEQYF,TGTGCCAGCAGCCGGCCGGGACTAGTCCCCTACGAGCAGTACTTC
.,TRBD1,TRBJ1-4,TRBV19,CASRSRGRANEKLFF,TGTGCCAGTAGATCCAGGGGGCGGGCTAATGAAAAACTGTTTTTT
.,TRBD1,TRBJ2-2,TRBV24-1,CAARQGTGELFF,TGTGCCGCGAGACAGGGAACCGGGGAGCTGTTTTTT
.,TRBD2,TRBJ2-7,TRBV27,CASTRIAGSYEQYF,TGTGCCAGCACCCGGATAGCGGGATCCTACGAGCAGTACTTC
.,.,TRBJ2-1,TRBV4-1,CASSQGNGAYNEQFF,TGCGCCAGCAGCCAAGGTAACGGGGCCTACAATGAGCAGTTCTTC
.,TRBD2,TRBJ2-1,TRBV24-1,CATSLLAGASYNEQFF,TGTGCCACCAGCTTATTAGCGGGAGCGTCCTACAATGAGCAGTTCTTC
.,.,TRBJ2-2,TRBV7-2,CASGRTGSTGELFF,TGTGCCAGCGGCCGGACTGGATCCACCGGGGAGCTGTTTTTT
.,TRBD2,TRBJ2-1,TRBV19,CASRTSGSLSSYNEQFF,TGTGCCAGCCGGACTAGCGGGAGTCTAAGCTCCTACAATGAGCAGTTCTTC
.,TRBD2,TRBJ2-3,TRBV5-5,CASSLGLAGGLDTQYF,TGTGCCAGCAGCCTAGGACTAGCGGGAGGGCTGGATACGCAGTATTTT
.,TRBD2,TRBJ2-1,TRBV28,CASSLGTSVYNEQFF,TGTGCCAGCAGTTTAGGGACTAGCGTTTACAATGAGCAGTTCTTC
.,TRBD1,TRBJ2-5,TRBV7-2,CASSVGGVETQYF,TGTGCCAGCAGCGTAGGGGGCGTTGAGACCCAGTACTTC
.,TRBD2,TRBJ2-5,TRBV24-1,CATSDPGLADEEETQYF,TGTGCCACCAGTGATCCGGGACTAGCGGACGAAGAAGAGACCCAGTACTTC
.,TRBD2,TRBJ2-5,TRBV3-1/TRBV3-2,CASSQPGTSGERTQYF,TGTGCCAGCAGCCAACCCGGGACTAGCGGGGAGCGGACCCAGTACTTC
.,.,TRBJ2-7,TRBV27,CASSSPTGREQYF,TGTGCCAGCAGTTCACCCACAGGGCGGGAGCAGTACTTC
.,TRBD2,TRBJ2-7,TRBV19,CAIIGLVTYEQYF,TGTGCCATTATCGGACTAGTTACCTACGAGCAGTACTTC
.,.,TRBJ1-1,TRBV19,CASETGTRMNTEAFF,TGTGCCAGCGAGACCGGGACACGGATGAACACTGAAGCTTTCTTT
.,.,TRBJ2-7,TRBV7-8,CASSPAYEQYF,TGTGCCAGCAGTCCCGCCTACGAGCAGTACTTC
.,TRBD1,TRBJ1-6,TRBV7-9,CASSLGTENNSPLHF,TGTGCCAGCAGCTTGGGGACAGAAAATAATTCACCCCTCCACTTT
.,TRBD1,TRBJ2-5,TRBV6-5,CASRTGTAPTQYF,TGTGCCAGCAGGACTGGGACAGCGCCGACCCAGTACTTC
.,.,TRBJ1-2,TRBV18,CASSPREQGGYTF,TGTGCCAGCTCACCGCGGGAGCAGGGAGGCTACACCTTC
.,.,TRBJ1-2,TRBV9,CASRGVTYGYTF,TGTGCCAGCAGGGGAGTTACCTATGGCTACACCTTC
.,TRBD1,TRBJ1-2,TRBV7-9,CASSRQGLNYGYTF,TGTGCCAGCAGCCGACAGGGTTTGAACTATGGCTACACCTTC
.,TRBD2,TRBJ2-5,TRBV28,CASTLRLAPFTQYF,TGTGCCAGCACATTGAGACTAGCCCCGTTTACCCAGTACTTC
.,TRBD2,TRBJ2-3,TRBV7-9,CASSSDSGGAWSTDTQYF,TGTGCCAGCAGCTCCGATAGCGGGGGGGCCTGGAGCACAGATACGCAGTATTTT
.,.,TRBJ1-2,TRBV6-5,CATNEDNFGGYTF,TGTGCCACCAACGAGGACAATTTTGGAGGCTACACCTTC
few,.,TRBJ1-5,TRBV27,CASRPQGSNQPQHF,TGTGCCAGCCGTCCCCAGGGGAGCAATCAGCCCCAGCATTTT
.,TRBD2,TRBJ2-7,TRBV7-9,CASSPRAPGLADSSYEQYF,TGTGCCAGCAGCCCCCGGGCCCCCGGACTAGCGGACAGCTCCTACGAGCAGTACTTC
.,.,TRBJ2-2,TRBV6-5,CASMRRVGGELFF,TGTGCCAGCATGAGGCGGGTTGGGGGGGAGCTGTTTTTT
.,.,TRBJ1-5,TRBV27,CASRRGAVHQPQHF,TGTGCCAGCAGACGGGGGGCTGTCCATCAGCCCCAGCATTTT
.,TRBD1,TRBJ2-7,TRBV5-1,CASSATTGFHEQYF,TGCGCCAGCAGCGCCACGACAGGGTTCCACGAGCAGTACTTC
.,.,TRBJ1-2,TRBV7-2,CASNRGTQGYTF,TGTGCCAGCAACCGAGGTACGCAAGGCTACACCTTC
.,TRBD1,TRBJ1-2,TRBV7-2,CASSLDLSGTGRDGYTF,TGTGCCAGCAGCCTCGACCTCTCCGGGACAGGGCGGGATGGCTACACCTTC
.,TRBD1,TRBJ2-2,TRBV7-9,CASSLREDRETGELFF,TGTGCCAGCAGCTTAAGGGAGGACAGGGAAACCGGGGAGCTGTTTTTT
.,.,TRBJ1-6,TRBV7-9,CASSLLGATYNSPLHF,TGTGCCAGCAGCTTACTGGGGGCAACTTATAATTCACCCCTCCACTTT
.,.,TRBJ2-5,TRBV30,CALIRGQTQYF,TGTGCCCTGATCAGGGGACAGACCCAGTACTTC
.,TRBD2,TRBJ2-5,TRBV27,CASQPLAGGQETQYF,TGTGCCAGCCAGCCTCTAGCGGGGGGTCAAGAGACCCAGTACTTC
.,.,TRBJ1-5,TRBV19,CASSNQAGNQPQHF,TGTGCCAGTAGTAACCAAGCGGGCAATCAGCCCCAGCATTTT
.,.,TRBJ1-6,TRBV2,CASSEWNPEDNSPLHF,TGTGCCAGCAGTGAATGGAACCCGGAGGATAATTCACCCCTCCACTTT
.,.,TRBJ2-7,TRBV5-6,CASSLGRGNSYEQYF,TGTGCCAGCAGCTTGGGCAGGGGCAACTCCTACGAGCAGTACTTC
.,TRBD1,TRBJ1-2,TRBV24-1,CATSDIAGQGACYGYTF,TGTGCCACCAGTGATATCGCGGGACAGGGGGCTTGCTATGGCTACACCTTC
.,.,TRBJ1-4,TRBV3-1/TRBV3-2,CASSQESGNEKLFF,TGTGCCAGCAGCCAAGAATCGGGGAATGAAAAACTGTTTTTT
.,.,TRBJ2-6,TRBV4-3,CASSQERASGANVLTF,TGCGCCAGCAGCCAAGAGCGCGCCTCTGGGGCCAACGTCCTGACTTTC
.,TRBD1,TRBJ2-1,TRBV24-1,CATSDGQGVYNEQFF,TGTGCCACCAGTGATGGACAGGGGGTGTACAATGAGCAGTTCTTC
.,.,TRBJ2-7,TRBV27,CASSGGSGGPPYEQYF,TGTGCCAGCAGCGGGGGTAGCGGCGGACCCCCCTACGAGCAGTACTTC
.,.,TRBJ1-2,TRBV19,CAVRRADKTNYGYTF,TGTGCCGTGAGGAGGGCAGACAAAACTAACTATGGCTACACCTTC
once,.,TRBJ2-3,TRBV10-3,CAISEATSTDTQYF,TGTGCCATCAGTGAGGCCACTAGCACAGATACGCAGTATTTT
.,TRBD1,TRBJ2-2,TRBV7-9,CASSLGRDRRNTGELFF,TGTGCCAGCAGCTTAGGCCGGGACAGGCGAAACACCGGGGAGCTGTTTTTT
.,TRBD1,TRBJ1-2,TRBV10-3,CAISDLGGAGYGYTF,TGTGCCATCAGTGATTTAGGGGGCGCCGGCTATGGCTACACCTTC
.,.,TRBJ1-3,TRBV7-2,CASSASGGPGGTIYF,TGTGCCAGCAGCGCCTCCGGGGGACCCGGGGGCACCATATATTTT